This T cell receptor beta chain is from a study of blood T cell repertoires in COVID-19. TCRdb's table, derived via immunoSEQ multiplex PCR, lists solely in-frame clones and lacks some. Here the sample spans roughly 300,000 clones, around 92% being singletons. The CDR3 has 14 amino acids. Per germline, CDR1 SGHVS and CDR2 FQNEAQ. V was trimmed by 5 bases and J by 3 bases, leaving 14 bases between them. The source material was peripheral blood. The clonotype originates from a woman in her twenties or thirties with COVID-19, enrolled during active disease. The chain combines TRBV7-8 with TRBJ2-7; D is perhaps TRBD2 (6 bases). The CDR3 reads CASSGRISGYEQYF. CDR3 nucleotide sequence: TGTGCCAGCAGCGGGAGGATATCGGGCTACGAGCAGTACTTC.